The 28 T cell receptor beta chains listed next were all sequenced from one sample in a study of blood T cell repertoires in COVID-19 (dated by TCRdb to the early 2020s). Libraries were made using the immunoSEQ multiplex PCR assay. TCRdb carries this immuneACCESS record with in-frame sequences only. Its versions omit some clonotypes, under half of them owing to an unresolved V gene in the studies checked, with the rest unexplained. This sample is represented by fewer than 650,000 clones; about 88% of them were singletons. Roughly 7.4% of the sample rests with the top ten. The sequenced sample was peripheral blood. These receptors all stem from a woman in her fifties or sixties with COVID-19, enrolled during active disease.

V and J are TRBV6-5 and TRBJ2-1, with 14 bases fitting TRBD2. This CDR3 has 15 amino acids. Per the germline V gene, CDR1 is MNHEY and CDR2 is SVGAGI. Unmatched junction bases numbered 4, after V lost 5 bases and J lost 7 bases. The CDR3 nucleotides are TGTGCCAGCAGTCGGACTAGCGGGAGGTATAATGAGCAGTTCTTC. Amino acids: CASSRTSGRYNEQFF.

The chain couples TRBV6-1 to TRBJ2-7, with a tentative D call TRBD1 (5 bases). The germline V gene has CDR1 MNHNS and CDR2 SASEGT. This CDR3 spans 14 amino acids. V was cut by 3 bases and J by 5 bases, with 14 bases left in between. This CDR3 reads CASSEAGIVDEQYF. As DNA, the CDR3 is TGTGCCAGCAGTGAGGCAGGGATAGTCGACGAGCAGTACTTC.

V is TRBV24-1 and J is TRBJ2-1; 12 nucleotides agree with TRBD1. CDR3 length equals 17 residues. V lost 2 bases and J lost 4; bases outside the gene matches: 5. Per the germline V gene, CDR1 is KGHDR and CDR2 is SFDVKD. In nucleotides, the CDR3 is TGTGCCACCAGTGATTGGGGGGGACAGGGGGCTTACAATGAGCAGTTCTTC. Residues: CATSDWGGQGAYNEQFF.

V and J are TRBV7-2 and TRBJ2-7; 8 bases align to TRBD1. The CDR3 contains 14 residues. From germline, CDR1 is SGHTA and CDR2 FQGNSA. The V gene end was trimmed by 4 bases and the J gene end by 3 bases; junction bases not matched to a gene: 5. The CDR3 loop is CASSSPDRVYEQYF. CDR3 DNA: TGTGCCAGCAGCTCCCCGGACAGGGTCTACGAGCAGTACTTC.

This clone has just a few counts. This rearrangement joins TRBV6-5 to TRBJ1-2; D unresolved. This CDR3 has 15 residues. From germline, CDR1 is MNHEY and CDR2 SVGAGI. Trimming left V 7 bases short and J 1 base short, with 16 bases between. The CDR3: CASIQSRRGNYGYTF. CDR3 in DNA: TGTGCCAGCATCCAATCAAGACGGGGTAACTATGGCTACACCTTC.

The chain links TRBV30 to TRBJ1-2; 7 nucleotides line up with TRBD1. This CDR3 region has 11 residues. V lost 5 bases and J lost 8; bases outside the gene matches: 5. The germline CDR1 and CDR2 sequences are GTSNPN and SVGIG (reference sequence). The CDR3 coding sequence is TGTGCCTGGGGTAGGACAGGAGGCTACACCTTC. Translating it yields CAWGRTGGYTF.

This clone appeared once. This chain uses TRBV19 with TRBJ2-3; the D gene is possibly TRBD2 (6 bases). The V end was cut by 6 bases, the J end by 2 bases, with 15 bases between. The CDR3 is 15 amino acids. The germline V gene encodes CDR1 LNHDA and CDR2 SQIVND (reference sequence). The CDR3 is CASSIYGGSTDTQYF. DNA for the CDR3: TGTGCCAGTAGCATCTACGGGGGATCCACAGATACGCAGTATTTT.

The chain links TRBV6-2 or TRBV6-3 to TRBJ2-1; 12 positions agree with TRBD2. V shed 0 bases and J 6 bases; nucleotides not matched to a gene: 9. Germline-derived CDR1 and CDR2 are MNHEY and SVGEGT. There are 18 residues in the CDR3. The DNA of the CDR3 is TGTGCCAGCAGTTACTCAAGACTAGCGGGGGCCCGAGTCAATGAGCAGTTCTTC. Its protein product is CASSYSRLAGARVNEQFF.

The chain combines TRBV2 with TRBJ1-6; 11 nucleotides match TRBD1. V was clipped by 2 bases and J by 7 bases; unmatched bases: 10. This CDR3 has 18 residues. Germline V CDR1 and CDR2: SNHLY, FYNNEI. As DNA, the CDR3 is TGTGCCAGCAGTGAATGGAGTGGGACAGGGGGGAAAAATTCACCCCTCCACTTT. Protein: CASSEWSGTGGKNSPLHF.

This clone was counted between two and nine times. CDR3 region: CAISGEGPSNQPQHF. CDR3 coding DNA: TGTGCCATCAGTGGGGAGGGCCCAAGCAATCAGCCCCAGCATTTT. The J gene is TRBJ1-5, the V gene TRBV10-3, with no clear D. With 4 bases removed from V and 1 base from J, the gap between germline ends came to 11 bases. This CDR3 has 15 residues. CDR1 is ENHRY, CDR2 SYGVKD, per germline.

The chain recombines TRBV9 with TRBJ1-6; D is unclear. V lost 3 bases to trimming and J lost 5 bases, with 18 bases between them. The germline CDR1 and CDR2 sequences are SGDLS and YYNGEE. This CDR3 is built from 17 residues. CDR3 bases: TGTGCCAGCAGCGGGTCTTCGGCCGCGGTAAATAATTCACCCCTCCACTTT. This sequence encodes CASSGSSAAVNNSPLHF. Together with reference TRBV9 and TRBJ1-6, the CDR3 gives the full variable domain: DSGVTQTPKHLITATGQRVTLRCSPRSGDLSVYWYQQSLDQGLQFLIQYYNGEERAKGNILERFSAQQFPDLHSELNLSSLELGDSALYFCASSGSSAAVNNSPLHFGNGTRLTVT.

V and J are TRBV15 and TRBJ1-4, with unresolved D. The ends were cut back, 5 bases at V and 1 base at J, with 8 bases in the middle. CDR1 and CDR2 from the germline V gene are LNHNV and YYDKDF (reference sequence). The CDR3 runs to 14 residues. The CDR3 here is CATSPRRTNEKLFF. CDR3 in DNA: TGTGCCACCAGCCCCCGGAGAACTAATGAAAAACTGTTTTTT.

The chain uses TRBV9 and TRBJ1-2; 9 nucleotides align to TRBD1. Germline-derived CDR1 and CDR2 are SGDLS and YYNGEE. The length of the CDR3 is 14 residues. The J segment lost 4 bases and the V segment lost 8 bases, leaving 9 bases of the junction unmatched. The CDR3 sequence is CASGPGQGAYGYTF. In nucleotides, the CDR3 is TGTGCCAGTGGACCGGGACAGGGAGCCTATGGCTACACCTTC.

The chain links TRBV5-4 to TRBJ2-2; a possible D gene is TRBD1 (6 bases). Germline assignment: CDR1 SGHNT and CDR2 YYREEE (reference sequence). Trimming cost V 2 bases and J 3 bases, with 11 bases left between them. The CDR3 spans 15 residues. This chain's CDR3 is CASSFGQTYTGELFF. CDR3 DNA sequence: TGTGCCAGCAGCTTCGGACAGACCTACACCGGGGAGCTGTTTTTT.

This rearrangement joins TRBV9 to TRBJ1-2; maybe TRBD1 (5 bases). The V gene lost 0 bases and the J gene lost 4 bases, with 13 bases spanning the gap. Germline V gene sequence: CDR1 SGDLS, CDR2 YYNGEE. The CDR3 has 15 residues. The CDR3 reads CASSVEQGAVYGYTF. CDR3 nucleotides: TGTGCCAGCAGCGTAGAGCAGGGCGCGGTCTATGGCTACACCTTC. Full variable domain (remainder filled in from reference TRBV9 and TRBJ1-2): DSGVTQTPKHLITATGQRVTLRCSPRSGDLSVYWYQQSLDQGLQFLIQYYNGEERAKGNILERFSAQQFPDLHSELNLSSLELGDSALYFCASSVEQGAVYGYTFGSGTRLTVV.

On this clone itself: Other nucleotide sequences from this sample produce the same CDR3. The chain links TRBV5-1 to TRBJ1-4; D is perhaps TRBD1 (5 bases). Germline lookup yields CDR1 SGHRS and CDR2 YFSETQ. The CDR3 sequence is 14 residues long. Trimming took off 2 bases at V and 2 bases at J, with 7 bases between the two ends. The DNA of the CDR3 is TGCGCCAGCAGCTTAGCAGGGACTAATGAAAAACTGTTTTTT. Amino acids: CASSLAGTNEKLFF.

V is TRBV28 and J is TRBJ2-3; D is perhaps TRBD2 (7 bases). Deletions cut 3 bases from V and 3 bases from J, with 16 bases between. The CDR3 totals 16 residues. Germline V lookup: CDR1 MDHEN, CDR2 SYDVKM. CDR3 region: CASSFLGGAHTDTQYF. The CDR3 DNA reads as TGTGCCAGCAGTTTTCTTGGGGGGGCCCATACAGATACGCAGTATTTT.

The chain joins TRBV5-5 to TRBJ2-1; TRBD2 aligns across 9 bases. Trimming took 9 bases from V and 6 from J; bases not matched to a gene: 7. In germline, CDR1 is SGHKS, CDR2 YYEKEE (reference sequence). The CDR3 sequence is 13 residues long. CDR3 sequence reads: CATHSGRSNEQFF. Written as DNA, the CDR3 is TGTGCCACCCATAGCGGGAGATCCAATGAGCAGTTCTTC. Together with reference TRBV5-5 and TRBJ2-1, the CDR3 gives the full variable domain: DAGVTQSPTHLIKTRGQQVTLRCSPISGHKSVSWYQQVLGQGPQFIFQYYEKEERGRGNFPDRFSARQFPNYSSELNVNALLLGDSALYLCATHSGRSNEQFFGPGTRLTVL.

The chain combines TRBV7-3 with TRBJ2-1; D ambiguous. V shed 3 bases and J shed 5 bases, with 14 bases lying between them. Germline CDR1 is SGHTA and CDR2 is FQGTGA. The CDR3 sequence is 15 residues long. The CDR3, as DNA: TGTGCCAGCAGCTTGAACCCCGGGTCCAACAATGAGCAGTTCTTC. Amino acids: CASSLNPGSNNEQFF.

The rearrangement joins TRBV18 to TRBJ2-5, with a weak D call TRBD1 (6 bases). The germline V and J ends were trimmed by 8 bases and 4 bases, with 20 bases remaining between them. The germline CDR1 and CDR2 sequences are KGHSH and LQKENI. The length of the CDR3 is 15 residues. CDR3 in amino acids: CASLYKKGVVETQYF. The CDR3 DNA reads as TGTGCCAGCCTCTACAAAAAGGGGGTAGTAGAGACCCAGTACTTC.

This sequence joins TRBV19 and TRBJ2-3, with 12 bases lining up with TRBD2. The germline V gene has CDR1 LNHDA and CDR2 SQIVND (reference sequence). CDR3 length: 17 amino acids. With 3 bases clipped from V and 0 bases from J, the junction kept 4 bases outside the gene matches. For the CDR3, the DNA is TGTGCCAGTAGTATGAGACTAGCGGGGGTTAGCACAGATACGCAGTATTTT. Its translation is CASSMRLAGVSTDTQYF.

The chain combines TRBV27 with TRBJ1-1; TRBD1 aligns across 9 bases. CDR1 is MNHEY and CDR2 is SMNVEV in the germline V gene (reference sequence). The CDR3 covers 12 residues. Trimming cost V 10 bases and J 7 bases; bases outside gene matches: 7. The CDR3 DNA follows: TGTGCCACCGGGACAGGGACCCTTGAAGCTTTCTTT. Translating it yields CATGTGTLEAFF.

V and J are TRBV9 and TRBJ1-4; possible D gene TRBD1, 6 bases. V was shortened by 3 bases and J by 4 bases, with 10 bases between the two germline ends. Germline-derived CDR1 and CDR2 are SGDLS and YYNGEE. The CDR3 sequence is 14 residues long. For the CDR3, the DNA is TGTGCCAGCAGCGAACAGGGTTTTAATGAAAAACTGTTTTTT. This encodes CASSEQGFNEKLFF.

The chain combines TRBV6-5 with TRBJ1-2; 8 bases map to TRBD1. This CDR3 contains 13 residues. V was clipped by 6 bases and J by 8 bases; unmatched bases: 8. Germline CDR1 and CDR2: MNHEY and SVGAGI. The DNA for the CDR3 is TGTGCCAGCAGCCAAGACGGACAGGGCGGCTACACCTTC. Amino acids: CASSQDGQGGYTF.

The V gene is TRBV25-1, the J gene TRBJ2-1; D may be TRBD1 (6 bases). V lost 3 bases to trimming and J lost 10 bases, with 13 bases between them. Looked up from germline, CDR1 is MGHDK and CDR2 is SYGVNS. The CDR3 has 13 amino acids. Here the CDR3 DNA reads TGTGCCAGCAGTGATGGGACATACCGAGAGCAGTTCTTC. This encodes CASSDGTYREQFF.

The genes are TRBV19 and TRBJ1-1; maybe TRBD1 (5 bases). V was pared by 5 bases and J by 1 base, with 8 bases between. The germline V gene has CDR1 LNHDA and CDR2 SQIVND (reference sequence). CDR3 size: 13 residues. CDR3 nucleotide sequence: TGTGCCAGTAGTTCCAGGGAGAACACTGAAGCTTTCTTT. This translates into CASSSRENTEAFF.

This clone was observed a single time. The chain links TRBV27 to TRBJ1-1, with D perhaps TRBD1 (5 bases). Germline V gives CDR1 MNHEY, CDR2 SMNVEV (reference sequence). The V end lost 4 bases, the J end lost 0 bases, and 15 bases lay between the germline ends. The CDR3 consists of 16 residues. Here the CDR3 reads CASSSRQILMNTEAFF. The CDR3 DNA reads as TGTGCCAGCAGTTCTAGACAGATTCTGATGAACACTGAAGCTTTCTTT.

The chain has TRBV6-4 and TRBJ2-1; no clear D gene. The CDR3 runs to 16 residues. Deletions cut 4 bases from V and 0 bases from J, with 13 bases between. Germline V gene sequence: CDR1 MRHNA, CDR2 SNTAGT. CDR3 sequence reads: CASSVIPRSSYNEQFF. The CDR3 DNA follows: TGTGCCAGCAGTGTCATACCCAGAAGCTCCTACAATGAGCAGTTCTTC.